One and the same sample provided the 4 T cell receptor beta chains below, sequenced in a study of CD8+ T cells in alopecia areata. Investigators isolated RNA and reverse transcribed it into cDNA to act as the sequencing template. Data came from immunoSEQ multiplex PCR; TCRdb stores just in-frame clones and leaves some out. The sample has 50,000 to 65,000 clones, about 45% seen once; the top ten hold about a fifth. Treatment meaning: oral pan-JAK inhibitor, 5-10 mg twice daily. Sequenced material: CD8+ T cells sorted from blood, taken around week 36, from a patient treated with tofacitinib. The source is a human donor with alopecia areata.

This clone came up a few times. CDR3 residues: CASSTPGLNTEAFF. The CDR3 DNA is TGTGCCAGTAGTACCCCGGGGTTGAACACTGAAGCTTTCTTT. The rearrangement uses TRBV19 and TRBJ1-1; the D is unclear. The CDR3 spans 14 residues. V was clipped by 4 bases and J by 0 bases, with 9 bases between them. Germline V CDR1 and CDR2: LNHDA, SQIVND (reference sequence). Combining the CDR3 with reference TRBV19 and TRBJ1-1 gives the whole variable domain DGGITQSPKYLFRKEGQNVTLSCEQNLNHDAMYWYRQDPGQGLRLIYYSQIVNDFQKGDIAEGYSVSREKKESFPLTVTSAQKNPTAFYLCASSTPGLNTEAFFGQGTRLTVV.

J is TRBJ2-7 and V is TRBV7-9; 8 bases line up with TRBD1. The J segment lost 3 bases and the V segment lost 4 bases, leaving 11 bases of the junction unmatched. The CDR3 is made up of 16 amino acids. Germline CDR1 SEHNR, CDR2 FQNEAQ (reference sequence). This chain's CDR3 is CASSSSSRGLFYEQYF. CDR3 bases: TGTGCCAGCAGCTCCAGTTCCAGGGGGCTTTTCTACGAGCAGTACTTC.

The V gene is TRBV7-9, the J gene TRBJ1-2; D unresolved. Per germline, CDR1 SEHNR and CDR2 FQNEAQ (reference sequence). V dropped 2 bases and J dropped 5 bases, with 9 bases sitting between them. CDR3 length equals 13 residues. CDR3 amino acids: CASSLISGYGYTF. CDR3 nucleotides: TGTGCCAGCAGCTTAATTTCTGGTTATGGCTACACCTTC.

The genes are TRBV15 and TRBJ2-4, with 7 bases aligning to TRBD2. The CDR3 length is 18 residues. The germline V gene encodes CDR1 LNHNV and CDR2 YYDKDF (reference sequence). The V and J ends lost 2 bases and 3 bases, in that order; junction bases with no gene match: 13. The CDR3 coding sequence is TGTGCCACCAGCAGACCTCAGGACCCGGGGGGTAACAAAAACATTCAGTACTTC. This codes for CATSRPQDPGGNKNIQYF.